The 17 T cell receptor beta chains listed next were all sequenced from one sample in a study of cytomegalovirus exposure and HLA in healthy donors listed by TCRdb under 2017. Receptors were amplified or captured by the immunoSEQ multiplex PCR assay. A mixture of 60 forward primers for TCR Vbeta segments and 13 reverse primers for TCR Jbeta segments was used in the multiplex PCR. This is the immuneACCESS table as TCRdb keeps it, with only in-frame sequences that have V and J called. A part of the clones is gone; compared with another copy, unresolved V genes explain less than half, and the rest is unexplained. For this sample there are roughly 170,000 clones; about three quarters appear just once. The ten largest clones represent approximately 2.3% of the sample. Sequenced input: PBMCs. These receptors were collected from a female donor in good health and CMV-seronegative.

CDR3 residues: CASSLDTIEWKLFF. The CDR3 DNA reads TGTGCCAGCAGCTTAGATACGATAGAGTGGAAACTGTTTTTT. V usage is TRBV7-2 and J usage is TRBJ1-4; D unresolved. CDR1 and CDR2 (germline): SGHTA, FQGNSA. This CDR3 contains 14 residues. The V end lost 1 base, the J end lost 11 bases, and 14 bases lay between the germline ends.

This sequence joins TRBV30 and TRBJ2-5; 7 positions agree with TRBD2. The CDR3 sequence is 14 residues long. Germline CDR1 is GTSNPN and CDR2 is SVGIG (reference sequence). Unmatched junction bases numbered 8, after V lost 2 bases and J lost 5 bases. The CDR3 nucleotides read TGTGCCTGGAGTCGCGCGGGAGAGTATGAGACCCAGTACTTC. Its translation is CAWSRAGEYETQYF.

The gene calls are TRBV9 and TRBJ1-2, with TRBD1 identical over 7 bases. This CDR3 has 15 residues. Germline V lookup: CDR1 SGDLS, CDR2 YYNGEE. V lost 4 bases, J lost 5 bases, and 11 bases stayed unmatched. CDR3 coding DNA: TGTGCCAGCAGCCTGGGACAGCACCCACCTTATGGCTACACCTTC. Its translation: CASSLGQHPPYGYTF.

The V gene is TRBV18, the J gene TRBJ2-7; tentatively, D is TRBD1 (6 bases). CDR1 and CDR2 from the germline V gene are KGHSH and LQKENI. V lost 4 bases and J lost 3, with 10 bases in between. The CDR3 totals 13 residues. The CDR3 region is CASSLEDSYEQYF. CDR3 sequence (DNA): TGTGCCAGCTCACTTGAGGACAGCTACGAGCAGTACTTC. The variable domain in full, with the rest retrieved from reference TRBV18 and TRBJ2-7, is NAGVMQNPRHLVRRRGQEARLRCSPMKGHSHVYWYRQLPEEGLKFMVYLQKENIIDESGMPKERFSAEFPKEGPSILRIQQVVRGDSAAYFCASSLEDSYEQYFGPGTRLTVT.

This clone was counted a few times. This chain joins TRBV4-2 and TRBJ2-1; 8 bases match TRBD2. The V gene end was trimmed by 0 bases and the J gene end by 6 bases; junction bases not matched to a gene: 10. The CDR3 has 17 amino acids. In germline, CDR1 is LGHNA, CDR2 YNFKEQ. The CDR3 loop is CASSQDRPLAAFNEQFF. The CDR3 nucleotides are TGTGCCAGCAGCCAAGATAGGCCACTAGCGGCCTTCAATGAGCAGTTCTTC.

In this sample, this clone turned up a few times. This chain joins TRBV19 and TRBJ1-2; 7 bases line up with TRBD1. Looked up from germline, CDR1 is LNHDA and CDR2 is SQIVND (reference sequence). V dropped 5 bases and J dropped 4; count of bases not matched to a gene: 7. The CDR3 runs to 14 residues. In nucleotides, the CDR3 is TGTGCCAGTAGTGTCTTAAGGGGGCGCTATGGCTACACCTTC. This sequence encodes CASSVLRGRYGYTF.

The chain links TRBV28 to TRBJ1-2; D is possibly TRBD1 (5 bases). The CDR3 spans 13 residues. Germline values: CDR1 MDHEN, CDR2 SYDVKM. The germline V and J ends were trimmed by 0 bases and 8 bases, with 10 bases remaining between them. CDR3: CASSLWGGLGYTF. As DNA, the CDR3 is TGTGCCAGCAGTTTATGGGGGGGACTCGGCTACACCTTC.

In this sample, this clone turned up once. The gene calls are TRBV11-2 and TRBJ1-5; 7 nucleotides agree with TRBD1. This CDR3 contains 13 residues. V gave up 3 bases and J gave up 7 bases; unmatched junction bases: 3. Germline CDR1 reads SGHAT; CDR2 reads FQNNGV. CDR3 nucleotide sequence: TGTGCCAGCAGCTTTCGGACAGGACAGCCCCAGCATTTT. Translation gives CASSFRTGQPQHF.

The chain employs TRBV27 and TRBJ2-2; the D is unclear. This CDR3 region has 13 residues. Trimming cost V 5 bases and J 6 bases, with 10 bases left between them. CDR1 is MNHEY and CDR2 is SMNVEV in the germline V gene (reference sequence). The CDR3 bases are TGTGCCAGCAGTCCTCTAACCGCCGGGGAGCTGTTTTTT. Protein: CASSPLTAGELFF.

The rearrangement joins TRBV7-9 to TRBJ1-1; D uncertain. V lost 5 bases and J 8 bases, leaving 9 bases between the germline ends. In germline, CDR1 is SEHNR, CDR2 FQNEAQ (reference sequence). CDR3 length: 11 amino acids. CDR3: CASSPGYEAFF. The CDR3 DNA reads as TGTGCCAGCAGCCCCGGTTACGAAGCTTTCTTT.

The chain combines TRBV28 with TRBJ2-7; TRBD1 matches 8 bases. The CDR3 has 16 amino acids. Germline CDR1 MDHEN, CDR2 SYDVKM. V shed 6 bases and J 9 bases; nucleotides not matched to a gene: 19. The CDR3 is CASSSQSGTGPLGQYF. CDR3 sequence (DNA): TGTGCCAGCAGCTCACAATCCGGGACAGGCCCCTTAGGGCAGTACTTC.

V and J are TRBV7-2 and TRBJ2-3; TRBD2 aligns across 9 bases. V dropped 7 bases and J dropped 4; count of bases not matched to a gene: 9. The V gene's germline CDR1 is SGHTA and CDR2 FQGNSA. The CDR3 extends over 15 amino acids. The CDR3 protein is CASNPVASGADTQYF. The CDR3 DNA is TGTGCCAGCAACCCAGTCGCTAGCGGGGCAGATACGCAGTATTTT.

This chain joins TRBV7-9 and TRBJ1-2; D perhaps matches TRBD1 (6 bases). Germline CDR1 reads SEHNR; CDR2 reads FQNEAQ (reference sequence). Trimming took off 4 bases at V and 6 bases at J, with 21 bases between the two ends. The CDR3 runs 16 residues. CDR3 coding DNA: TGTGCCAGCAGCTCCCGAGGTAGGGGGGGATCGAATGGCTACACCTTC. Its translation is CASSSRGRGGSNGYTF.

The chain employs TRBV9 and TRBJ1-1; D is possibly TRBD1 (6 bases). Between the trimmed V and J ends, which lost 0 bases and 2 bases, there was a span of 14 bases. The CDR3 loop spans 16 amino acids. Germline V gene data show CDR1 as SGDLS and CDR2 as YYNGEE. The CDR3 bases are TGTGCCAGCAGCGTAGTGGGGGCAGGGGCTAACACTGAAGCTTTCTTT. Translation: CASSVVGAGANTEAFF.

On this clone itself: Sequence at one end of the junction differs from germline and may be a read error. The rearrangement uses TRBV7-7 and TRBJ2-5; D possibly corresponds to TRBD2 (5 bases). TRBJ2-7 matches the DNA end more closely, so the J call is doubtful. CDR1 and CDR2 from the germline V gene are SSHAT and FNYEAQ (reference sequence). This CDR3 comprises 14 residues. CDR3 nucleotides: TGTGCTAGCAGCCCCGGGATGGGTAGGTACGAGCAGTACTTC. Its protein is CASSPGMGRYEQYF.

The V gene is TRBV11-2, the J gene TRBJ2-7; 7 nucleotides line up with TRBD2. This CDR3 has 14 residues. CDR1 and CDR2 (germline): SGHAT, FQNNGV. With 0 bases clipped from V and 6 bases from J, the junction kept 5 bases outside the gene matches. For the CDR3, the DNA is TGTGCCAGCAGCTTAGAACGGACTAGAGGCGAGCAGTACTTC. Its translation is CASSLERTRGEQYF. The full variable domain, in which reference TRBV11-2 and TRBJ2-7 provide the parts outside the CDR3, is EAGVAQSPRYKIIEKRQSVAFWCNPISGHATLYWYQQILGQGPKLLIQFQNNGVVDDSQLPKDRFSAERLKGVDSTLKIQPAKLEDSAVYLCASSLERTRGEQYFGPGTRLTVT.

The rearrangement uses TRBV2 and TRBJ2-3; no definite D call. Trimming pared 4 bases from V and 3 bases from J, leaving 2 bases between. The germline gives CDR1 SNHLY, CDR2 FYNNEI. The CDR3 has 11 amino acids. The CDR3 sequence is CASSATDTQYF. The CDR3 region has the DNA TGTGCCAGCAGTGCTACAGATACGCAGTATTTT.